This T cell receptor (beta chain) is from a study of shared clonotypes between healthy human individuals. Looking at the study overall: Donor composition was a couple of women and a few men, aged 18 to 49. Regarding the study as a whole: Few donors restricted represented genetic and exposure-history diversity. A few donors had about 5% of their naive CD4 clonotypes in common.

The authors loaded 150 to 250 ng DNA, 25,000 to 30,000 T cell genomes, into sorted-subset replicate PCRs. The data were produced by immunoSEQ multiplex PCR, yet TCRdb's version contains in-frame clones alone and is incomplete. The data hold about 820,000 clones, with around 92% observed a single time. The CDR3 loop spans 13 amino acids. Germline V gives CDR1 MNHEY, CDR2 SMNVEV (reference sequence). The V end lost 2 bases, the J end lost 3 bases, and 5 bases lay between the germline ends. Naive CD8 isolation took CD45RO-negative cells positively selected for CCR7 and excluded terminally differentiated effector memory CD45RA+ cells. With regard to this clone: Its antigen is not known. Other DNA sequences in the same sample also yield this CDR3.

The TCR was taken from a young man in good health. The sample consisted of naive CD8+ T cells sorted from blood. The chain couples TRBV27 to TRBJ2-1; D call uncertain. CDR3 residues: CASSLGSYNEQFF. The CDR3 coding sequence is TGTGCCAGCAGTTTAGGTAGCTACAATGAGCAGTTCTTC.